This T cell receptor (beta chain) was identified in a study of T cell changes during pregnancy in multiple sclerosis. The CDR3 length is 16 residues. Trimming cost V 1 base and J 3 bases; bases outside gene matches: 5. Germline-derived CDR1 and CDR2 are SGHTA and FQGTGA. The protocol was immunoSEQ multiplex PCR, while the TCRdb copy is restricted to in-frame clones and leaves out a portion. The data hold 33,000 or so clones, with about 92% observed a single time. The input for sequencing was CD4+ T cells from peripheral blood mononuclear cells, taken in the third trimester of pregnancy. The TCR comes from a female donor in good health, enrolled as a control in a pregnancy study. The chain combines TRBV7-3 with TRBJ2-1, with 8 nucleotides matching TRBD1. CDR3 loop: CASSLKGDRFYNEQFF. The CDR3, as DNA: TGTGCCAGCAGCTTAAAGGGGGACAGGTTCTACAATGAGCAGTTCTTC.